This is a list of T cell receptor beta chains from one sample in a study of blood T cell repertoires in COVID-19. The protocol was immunoSEQ multiplex PCR, while the TCRdb copy is restricted to in-frame clones and leaves out a portion. This table has fewer than 400,000 clones, 85% appearing once. The specimen was PBMCs or T cells enriched from blood (not recorded which). Receptors were obtained from a woman aged 30 to 39 who had been exposed to COVID-19. CDR3s include the opening cysteine and the closing phenylalanine or tryptophan. D genes are given only for firm matches. Clone size is stated in some rows and not others, as once, few, many or a class when expanded.

clone size | D gene | J gene | V gene | CDR3 protein | CDR3 DNA
- | TRBD2 | TRBJ2-5 | TRBV11-2 | CASSHRLAGQETQYF | TGTGCCAGCAGCCATAGACTAGCGGGGCAAGAGACCCAGTACTTC
- | - | TRBJ2-7 | TRBV27 | CASNHRDRPYEQYF | TGTGCCAGCAACCACAGGGACCGCCCCTACGAGCAGTACTTC
once | - | TRBJ2-7 | TRBV29-1 | CSVSDNSYEQYF | TGCAGCGTTTCGGACAATTCCTACGAGCAGTACTTC
- | - | TRBJ2-7 | TRBV12-3/TRBV12-4 | CASSSLGSYEQYF | TGTGCCAGCAGTTCGCTAGGCTCCTACGAGCAGTACTTC
- | - | TRBJ1-5 | TRBV28 | CASSLYGNQPQHF | TGTGCCAGCAGTTTGTACGGGAATCAGCCCCAGCATTTT
- | - | TRBJ1-2 | TRBV19 | CASSGQLSNYGYTF | TGTGCCAGTAGCGGACAGCTCTCTAACTATGGCTACACCTTC
- | TRBD2 | TRBJ2-1 | TRBV27 | CASSLFWKTSGVSSYNEQFF | TGTGCCAGCAGTTTATTTTGGAAAACTAGCGGGGTTAGCTCCTACAATGAGCAGTTCTTC
- | - | TRBJ2-1 | TRBV19 | CASSRSRGSTYNEQFF | TGTGCCAGTAGTAGATCCAGAGGCAGCACCTACAATGAGCAGTTCTTC
- | - | TRBJ1-2 | TRBV19 | CASSLTARGEGYTF | TGTGCCAGTAGCTTAACCGCTCGAGGCGAAGGCTACACCTTC
- | TRBD1 | TRBJ2-7 | TRBV3-1/TRBV3-2 | CASSQDRTGAYEQYF | TGTGCCAGCAGCCAAGATAGGACAGGGGCCTACGAGCAGTACTTC
- | TRBD2 | TRBJ2-1 | TRBV2 | CASSAIGTSSYNEQFF | TGTGCCAGCAGTGCGATTGGGACTAGCAGTTACAATGAGCAGTTCTTC
- | TRBD2 | TRBJ2-3 | TRBV14 | CASSQRSGRGSDTQYF | TGTGCCAGCAGTCAACGTTCCGGGAGGGGGTCAGATACGCAGTATTTT
- | - | TRBJ1-2 | TRBV28 | CASSDSLIYGYTF | TGTGCCAGCAGTGACAGCTTGATCTATGGCTACACCTTC
- | - | TRBJ2-5 | TRBV28 | CASSLVESETQYF | TGTGCCAGCAGTTTAGTGGAGTCGGAGACCCAGTACTTC
- | TRBD1 | TRBJ1-2 | TRBV5-6 | CASSRINRDSYGYTF | TGTGCCAGCAGCCGTATCAACCGGGACAGCTATGGCTACACCTTC
few | - | TRBJ1-2 | TRBV28 | CATTTVYGYTF | TGTGCCACTACGACAGTCTATGGCTACACCTTC
few | TRBD2 | TRBJ2-2 | TRBV5-4 | CASSLGLAGNTGELFF | TGTGCCAGCAGCTTGGGACTAGCGGGTAACACCGGGGAGCTGTTTTTT
few | - | TRBJ2-7 | TRBV5-1 | CASSHGTQSYEQYF | TGCGCCAGCAGCCACGGGACACAGTCCTACGAGCAGTACTTC
- | - | TRBJ2-2 | TRBV7-3 | CASAAINTGELFF | TGTGCCAGCGCTGCGATAAACACCGGGGAGCTGTTTTTT
once | TRBD2 | TRBJ2-3 | TRBV5-1 | CASSYGLAGGDTQYF | TGCGCCAGCAGCTACGGACTAGCGGGAGGAGATACGCAGTATTTT
- | - | TRBJ1-2 | TRBV7-2 | CASSLSGTSNYGYTF | TGTGCCAGCAGCTTATCCGGGACATCAAACTATGGCTACACCTTC
few | - | TRBJ1-5 | TRBV28 | CASSFFQGRYSNQPQHF | TGTGCCAGCAGTTTTTTTCAGGGCCGGTATAGCAATCAGCCCCAGCATTTT
- | TRBD1 | TRBJ1-1 | TRBV14 | CASSQRGQVSRTEAFF | TGTGCCAGCAGCCAGAGGGGACAGGTTTCCAGAACTGAAGCTTTCTTT